This T cell receptor (beta chain) was profiled in a study of preoperative IRX-2 immunotherapy in early breast cancer. Stated treatment: preoperative locoregional IRX-2 cytokine immunotherapy. Patients received preoperative, locoregional IRX-2 cytokine immunotherapy in a phase Ib study. Using immunoSEQ multiplex PCR, the repertoire was profiled, and TCRdb retains in-frame clones only, with some absent. The sample carries about 62,000 clones, 94% recorded once. There are 15 residues in the CDR3. Deletions cut 3 bases from V and 4 bases from J, with 15 bases between. The germline CDR1 and CDR2 sequences are LNHDA and SQIVND (reference sequence).

The J gene is TRBJ2-5, the V gene TRBV19, with D perhaps assigned TRBD1 or TRBD2 (5 bases each). This TCR came from a human donor with breast cancer. This sample was obtained from a patient treated with IRX-2 immunotherapy. The CDR3 coding sequence is TGTGCCAGTAGTATGGCAGGGCTAGCCCCAGAGACCCAGTACTTC. As protein: CASSMAGLAPETQYF.